The source of this T cell receptor beta chain is a study of tumor-infiltrating lymphocytes in primary liver carcinoma. Overall study: Patients, male and female, were 30 to 69 years old. Sample yields, roughly 3.65 to 7.5 million productive TCRbeta reads, were similar across the tissue types. General study points: Tumor-blood pairs (like tumor-adjacent pairs) overlapped less than tumor region pairs did.

From roughly 20-30 mg of unsorted bulk tissue, DNA and RNA were co-extracted together. Surgical resection was the treatment these patients received for primary liver carcinoma. V shed 0 bases, J shed 1 base, and the junction held 5 bases outside the gene matches. From germline, CDR1 is SGHAT and CDR2 FQNNGV. The CDR3 length is 17 residues. The sample holds one count of this clonotype. Its antigen is undetermined. The CDR3 does not close with the conserved phenylalanine or tryptophan, likely indicating a read error. The input was about 500 ng total RNA; TCR beta cDNA was made from it with a constant-region primer. It was through three nested multiplex PCR rounds of slightly modified ARM-PCR that TCR beta libraries arose. TRBV1-TRBV30 forward primers and a C-beta reverse primer were used in the first two PCR rounds, which each ran for approximately 10 cycles. Using its own MiXCR run on the multiplex PCR reads, TCRdb lists one record per CDR3 protein. The data show around 37,000 distinct CDR3 sequences, roughly 74% seen once.

The chain couples TRBV11-2 to TRBJ2-1, with 8 bases lining up with TRBD2. Sequencing was carried out using tumor-adjacent normal liver tissue. The origin of this receptor is a man aged 40-49 years with primary liver carcinoma and hepatitis B virus infection. The CDR3 DNA sequence: TGTGCCAGCAGCTTAGATAGGGGCGGGGGGTCCTACAATGAGCAGTTCTTA. Amino acid sequence: CASSLDRGGGSYNEQFL.